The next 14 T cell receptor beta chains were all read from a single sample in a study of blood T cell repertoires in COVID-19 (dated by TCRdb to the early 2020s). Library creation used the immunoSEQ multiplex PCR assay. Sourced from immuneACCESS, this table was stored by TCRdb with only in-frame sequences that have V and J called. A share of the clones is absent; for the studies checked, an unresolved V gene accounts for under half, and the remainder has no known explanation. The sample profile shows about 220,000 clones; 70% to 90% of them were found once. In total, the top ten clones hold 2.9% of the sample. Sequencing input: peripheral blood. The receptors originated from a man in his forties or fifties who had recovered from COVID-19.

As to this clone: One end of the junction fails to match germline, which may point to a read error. The CDR3: CASSLWTSGDNEQFF. The CDR3 DNA sequence: TGTGCCAGCAGTCTATGGACTAGCGGGGACAATGAGCAGTTCTTC. The genes are TRBV28 and TRBJ2-1, with TRBD2 matching 12 bases. The germline gives CDR1 MDHEN, CDR2 SYDVKM. The CDR3 is 15 residues long.

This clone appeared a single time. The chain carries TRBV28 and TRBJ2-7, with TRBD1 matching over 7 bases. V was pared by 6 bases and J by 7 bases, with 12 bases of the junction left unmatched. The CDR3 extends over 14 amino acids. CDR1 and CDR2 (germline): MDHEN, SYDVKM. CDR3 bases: TGTGCCAGCAGAGCCTGGGACAGACCTCTAGAGCAGTACTTC. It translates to CASRAWDRPLEQYF.

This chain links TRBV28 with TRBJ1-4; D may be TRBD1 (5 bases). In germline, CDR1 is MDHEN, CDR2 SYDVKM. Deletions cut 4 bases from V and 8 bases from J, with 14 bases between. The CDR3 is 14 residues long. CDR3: CASSWGRVGEKLFF. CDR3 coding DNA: TGTGCCAGCAGTTGGGGCAGGGTCGGGGAAAAACTGTTTTTT.

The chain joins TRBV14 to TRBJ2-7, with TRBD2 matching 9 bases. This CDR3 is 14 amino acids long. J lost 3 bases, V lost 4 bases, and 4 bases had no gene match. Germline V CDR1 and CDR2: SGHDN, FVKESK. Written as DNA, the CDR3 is TGTGCCAGCAGCCTGGGACTAGCTAGCTACGAGCAGTACTTC. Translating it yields CASSLGLASYEQYF.

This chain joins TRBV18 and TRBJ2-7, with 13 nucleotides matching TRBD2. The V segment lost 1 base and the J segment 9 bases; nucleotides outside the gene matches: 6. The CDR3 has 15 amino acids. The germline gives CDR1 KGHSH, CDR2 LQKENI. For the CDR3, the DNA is TGTGCCAGCTCACCACGCGGGACTAGCGGGGACGGGCAGTACTTC. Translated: CASSPRGTSGDGQYF.

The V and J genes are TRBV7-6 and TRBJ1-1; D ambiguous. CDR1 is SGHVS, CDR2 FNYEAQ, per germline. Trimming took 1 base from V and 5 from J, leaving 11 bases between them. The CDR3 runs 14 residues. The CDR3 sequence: CASSLGTQGTEAFF. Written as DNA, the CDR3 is TGTGCCAGCAGCTTAGGGACTCAAGGGACTGAAGCTTTCTTT.

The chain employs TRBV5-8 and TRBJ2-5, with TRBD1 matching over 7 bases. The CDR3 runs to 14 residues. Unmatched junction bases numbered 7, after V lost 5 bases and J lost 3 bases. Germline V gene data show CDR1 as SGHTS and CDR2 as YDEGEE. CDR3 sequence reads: CASRAGQVKETQYF. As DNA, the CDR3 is TGTGCCAGCAGGGCTGGACAGGTCAAAGAGACCCAGTACTTC.

Written as DNA, the CDR3 is TGTGCCAGTATACAGGGGCCTGAAGCTTTCTTT. It specifies CASIQGPEAFF. This rearrangement joins TRBV27 to TRBJ1-1; 7 nucleotides line up with TRBD1. V dropped 9 bases and J dropped 6; count of bases not matched to a gene: 4. Germline-derived CDR1 and CDR2 are MNHEY and SMNVEV (reference sequence). The CDR3 is made up of 11 amino acids.

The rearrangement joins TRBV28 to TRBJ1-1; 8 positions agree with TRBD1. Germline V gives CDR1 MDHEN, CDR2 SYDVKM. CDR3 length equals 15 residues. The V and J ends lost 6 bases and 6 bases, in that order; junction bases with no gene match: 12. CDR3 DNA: TGTGCCAGCAGCTCGACCCGACAGGGGAGGTCTGAAGCTTTCTTT. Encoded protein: CASSSTRQGRSEAFF.

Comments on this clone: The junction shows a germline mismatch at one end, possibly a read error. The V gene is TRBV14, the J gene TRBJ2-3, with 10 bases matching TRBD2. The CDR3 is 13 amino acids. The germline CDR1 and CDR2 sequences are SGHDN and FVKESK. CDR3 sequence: CASSLRISGGKNF. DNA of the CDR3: TGTGCCAGCAGCCTAAGAATTAGCGGGGGGAAGAATTTT.

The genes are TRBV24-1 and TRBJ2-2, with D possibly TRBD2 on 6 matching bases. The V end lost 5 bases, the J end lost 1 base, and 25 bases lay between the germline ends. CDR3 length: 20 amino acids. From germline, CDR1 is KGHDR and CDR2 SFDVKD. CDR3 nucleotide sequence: TGTGCCACCAGTGCCGCCTTCGGGGGTGAAAGGGGTGGGAACACCGGGGAGCTGTTTTTT. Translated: CATSAAFGGERGGNTGELFF.

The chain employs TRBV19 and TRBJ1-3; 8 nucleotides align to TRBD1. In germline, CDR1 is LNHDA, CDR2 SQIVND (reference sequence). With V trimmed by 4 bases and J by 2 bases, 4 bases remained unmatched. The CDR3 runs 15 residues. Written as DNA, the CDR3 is TGTGCCAGTAGTACCCCGACAGGGGCTGGAAACACCATATATTTT. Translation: CASSTPTGAGNTIYF.

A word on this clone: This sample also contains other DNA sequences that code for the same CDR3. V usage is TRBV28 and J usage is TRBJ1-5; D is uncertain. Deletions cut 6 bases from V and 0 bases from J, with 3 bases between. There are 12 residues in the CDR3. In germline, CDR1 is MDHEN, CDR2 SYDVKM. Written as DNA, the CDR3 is TGTGCCAGCAGCTATAGCAATCAGCCCCAGCATTTT. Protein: CASSYSNQPQHF.

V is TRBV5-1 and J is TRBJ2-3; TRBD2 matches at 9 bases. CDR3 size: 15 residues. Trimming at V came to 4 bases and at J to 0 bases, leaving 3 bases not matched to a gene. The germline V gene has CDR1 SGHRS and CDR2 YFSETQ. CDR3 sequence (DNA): TGCGCCAGCAGCACCACTAGCGGGAGCACAGATACGCAGTATTTT. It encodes CASSTTSGSTDTQYF.